Below, 19 T cell receptor beta chains from the same sample are listed, as sequenced in a study of blood T cell repertoires in COVID-19. The table came from immunoSEQ multiplex PCR; TCRdb's copy has only in-frame clones and leaves some out. The sample yields roughly 80,000 clones, 84% seen once. The sequencing sample was made of peripheral blood. The receptors were sampled from a man aged 45-65 years with acute or convalescent COVID-19.

The genes are TRBV27 and TRBJ2-1; 10 bases are a match to TRBD2. Germline V lookup: CDR1 MNHEY, CDR2 SMNVEV (reference sequence). V trimming: 6 bases; J trimming: 3 bases; junction bases outside the gene matches: 5. The CDR3 has 15 amino acids. DNA of the CDR3: TGTGCCAGCAGCCAGAGCGGGAGGGGCTACAATGAGCAGTTCTTC. Protein sequence: CASSQSGRGYNEQFF.

This chain connects TRBV7-9 to TRBJ2-7, with TRBD1 matching over 7 bases. V gave up 4 bases and J gave up 0 bases; unmatched junction bases: 3. The CDR3 runs 14 residues. Germline V CDR1 and CDR2: SEHNR, FQNEAQ (reference sequence). The DNA for the CDR3 is TGTGCCAGCAGCTCGGACAGGAGCTCCTACGAGCAGTACTTC. Translating gives CASSSDRSSYEQYF.

There are a few counts of this clone. The rearrangement uses TRBV24-1 and TRBJ2-2, with 7 bases that match TRBD1. V trimming: 5 bases; J trimming: 7 bases; junction bases outside the gene matches: 9. This CDR3 has 15 amino acids. CDR1 is KGHDR, CDR2 SFDVKD, per germline. As DNA, the CDR3 is TGTGCCACCAGTGCCAGCGACAGGGTGGGCGGGGAGCTGTTTTTT. Encoded protein: CATSASDRVGGELFF.

The CDR3 reads CASSQEYQETQYF. The CDR3 DNA sequence: TGCGCCAGCAGCCAGGAGTACCAAGAGACCCAGTACTTC. The rearrangement uses TRBV4-1 and TRBJ2-5; D gene unclear. Per the germline V gene, CDR1 is MGHRA and CDR2 is YSYEKL. Trimming took off 3 bases at V and 0 bases at J, with 5 bases between the two ends. This CDR3 spans 13 amino acids.

The chain is built from TRBV28 and TRBJ1-2, with TRBD1 as a possible D gene (5 bases). Germline V gene sequence: CDR1 MDHEN, CDR2 SYDVKM. Between the trimmed V and J ends, which lost 1 base and 6 bases, there was a span of 15 bases. The CDR3 runs to 15 residues. The CDR3 loop reads CASSLYSGVLDGYTF. CDR3 sequence (DNA): TGTGCCAGCAGTTTATACTCGGGGGTTTTGGATGGCTACACCTTC.

The chain is built from TRBV18 and TRBJ1-2; D may be TRBD1 (6 bases). The CDR3 runs 13 residues. Trimming stripped 5 bases from V and 6 bases from J, with 13 bases between. In germline, CDR1 is KGHSH, CDR2 LQKENI. CDR3 region: CASSWTAEDGYTF. The CDR3 DNA follows: TGTGCCAGCTCATGGACAGCTGAAGATGGCTACACCTTC.

The V call is TRBV6-6, the J call TRBJ1-3; 9 bases fit TRBD1. Germline V gene lookup returns CDR1 MNHNY and CDR2 SVGAGI (reference sequence). Germline trimming cut 6 bases from V and 3 bases from J; bases unmatched to any gene: 3. The CDR3 is 14 residues long. The DNA of the CDR3 is TGTGCCAGCAGCTGGACAGGGGTTGGAAACACCATATATTTT. It yields the protein CASSWTGVGNTIYF.

This chain connects TRBV14 to TRBJ2-7; tentatively, D is TRBD1 (6 bases). The CDR3 is 14 residues long. Trimming took 1 base from V and 6 from J, leaving 13 bases between them. The germline V gene encodes CDR1 SGHDN and CDR2 FVKESK. Here the CDR3 reads CASSQGGGPFEQYF. Here the CDR3 DNA reads TGTGCCAGCAGCCAAGGTGGGGGCCCTTTCGAGCAGTACTTC.

For the CDR3, the DNA is TGCGCCAGCAGCCAAGCGGAGGGGGCTTACAATGAGCAGTTCTTC. Translating it yields CASSQAEGAYNEQFF. The chain uses TRBV4-3 and TRBJ2-1; D is perhaps TRBD1 (7 bases). Germline values: CDR1 LGHNA, CDR2 YSLEER. Trimming shortened V by 1 base and J by 4 bases, and 11 bases separated the two germline ends. The CDR3 consists of 15 residues.

This clone has a count of ten or more. The chain is built from TRBV3-1 (or the pseudogene TRBV3-2) and TRBJ2-2, with 7 bases matching TRBD1. The CDR3 extends over 17 amino acids. Germline V gene lookup returns CDR1 LGHDT and CDR2 YNNKEL (reference sequence). The J segment lost 0 bases and the V segment lost 3 bases, leaving 7 bases of the junction unmatched. CDR3 residues: CASSHPQDRSNTGELFF. CDR3 coding DNA: TGTGCCAGCAGCCACCCGCAGGACAGGTCGAACACCGGGGAGCTGTTTTTT.

The rearrangement joins TRBV7-9 to TRBJ2-3; TRBD2 agrees at 13 bases. The ends lost 6 bases at V and 3 bases at J; junction bases unmatched: 6. The CDR3 has 16 residues. The germline gives CDR1 SEHNR, CDR2 FQNEAQ (reference sequence). As DNA, the CDR3 is TGTGCCAGCAGGCGAGGACTAGCGGGAGTTACAGATACGCAGTATTTT. Encoded protein: CASRRGLAGVTDTQYF. The full variable domain, completed using reference TRBV7-9 and TRBJ2-3, is DTGVSQNPRHKITKRGQNVTFRCDPISEHNRLYWYRQTLGQGPEFLTYFQNEAQLEKSRLLSDRFSAERPKGSFSTLEIQRTEQGDSAMYLCASRRGLAGVTDTQYFGPGTRLTVL.

The V call is TRBV11-2, the J call TRBJ1-1; 7 nucleotides match TRBD1. Germline lookup yields CDR1 SGHAT and CDR2 FQNNGV. Germline trimming cut 6 bases from V and 4 bases from J; bases unmatched to any gene: 11. The CDR3 spans 15 residues. The CDR3 region is CASRPSTGVRTEAFF. CDR3 in DNA: TGTGCCAGCAGACCAAGCACAGGGGTGCGCACTGAAGCTTTCTTT.

For this clone: Germline and junction disagree at one end, which may indicate a read error. J is TRBJ2-3 and V is TRBV2, with D maybe TRBD2 (5 bases). CDR1 is SNHLY and CDR2 is FYNNEI in the germline V gene. This CDR3 is built from 13 residues. The DNA of the CDR3 is TGTGCCAGCAGTGGCGCTAGCAAAGATACGCAGTATTTT. This encodes CASSGASKDTQYF.

This chain connects TRBV6-4 to TRBJ2-1; no clear D. Trimming stripped 2 bases from V and 0 bases from J, with 5 bases between. Germline V gene data show CDR1 as MRHNA and CDR2 as SNTAGT. The CDR3 sequence is 14 residues long. CDR3 in amino acids: CASSDHSSYNEQFF. The DNA of the CDR3 is TGTGCCAGCAGTGACCACAGCTCCTACAATGAGCAGTTCTTC.

The chain joins TRBV5-6 to TRBJ2-2; 8 positions match TRBD2. This CDR3 region has 17 residues. Germline V gene data show CDR1 as SGHDT and CDR2 as YYEEEE. V lost 2 bases, J lost 4 bases, and 10 bases stayed unmatched. The CDR3 bases are TGTGCCAGCAGCTTTGTTTACGGGGGGGCCCGCACCGGGGAGCTGTTTTTT. Translated, it gives CASSFVYGGARTGELFF.

The genes are TRBV5-8 and TRBJ2-7; TRBD1 might be the D (5 bases). Germline CDR1 and CDR2: SGHTS and YDEGEE. The CDR3 runs 15 residues. The V and J ends lost 0 bases and 0 bases respectively, with 10 bases between them. As DNA, the CDR3 is TGTGCCAGCAGCTTGGTGGGGCTTTCCTCCTACGAGCAGTACTTC. Translating it yields CASSLVGLSSYEQYF.

This clone was detected many times. This chain joins TRBV7-2 and TRBJ1-1; 12 bases align to TRBD1. The J segment lost 3 bases and the V segment lost 7 bases, leaving 12 bases of the junction unmatched. CDR1 is SGHTA and CDR2 is FQGNSA in the germline V gene. The CDR3 runs 17 residues. Here the CDR3 DNA reads TGTGCCAGCATTCCGCCCCCGGGACAGGGGGCCTACACTGAAGCTTTCTTT. This gives the protein CASIPPPGQGAYTEAFF.

The V gene is TRBV9, the J gene TRBJ1-6, with D maybe TRBD1 (5 bases). The germline V gene has CDR1 SGDLS and CDR2 YYNGEE. The CDR3 totals 17 residues. V lost 0 bases, J lost 0 bases, and 10 bases lay in between. The CDR3 nucleotides are TGTGCCAGCAGCGTAGTCCCCGACAGCTCCTATAATTCACCCCTCCACTTT. Protein product: CASSVVPDSSYNSPLHF.

This clone has only a few counts. The chain is built from TRBV28 and TRBJ2-4; 9 bases agree with TRBD2. Per germline, CDR1 MDHEN and CDR2 SYDVKM. With 3 bases clipped from V and 0 bases from J, the junction kept 12 bases outside the gene matches. CDR3 length: 19 residues. The CDR3 protein is CASSFNYGGREVAKNIQYF. The CDR3 nucleotides read TGTGCCAGCAGTTTTAACTACGGCGGGAGGGAAGTAGCCAAAAACATTCAGTACTTC.